This T cell receptor beta chain derives from a study of monozygotic twins with inflammatory bowel disease. General observations from the study: Possibly reflecting limited power, no difference in repertoire similarity was found between concordant and discordant twins. Healthy twins shared more clonotypes with others than IBD patients, most markedly active ones. The inverse Simpson measure of TCRbeta diversity was lower in IBD patients than in healthy co-twins.

TCRdb reprocessed the 5' RACE reads, keeping one entry per CDR3 protein, no DNA. This sample contains approximately 400,000 distinct CDR3 sequences. In regard to this clonotype: The target antigen is unknown.

The germline CDR1 and CDR2 sequences are SGHNT and YYREEE (reference sequence). This CDR3 is built from 14 residues. The receptor was derived from a human donor with ulcerative colitis or Crohn's disease, or a healthy co-twin of an affected twin (not recorded which). The rearrangement uses TRBV5-4 and TRBJ1-2. What was sequenced was blood. This CDR3 is CASSLLVSDYGYTF. The whole variable domain, remainder taken from reference TRBV5-4 and TRBJ1-2, is ETGVTQSPTHLIKTRGQQVTLRCSSQSGHNTVSWYQQALGQGPQFIFQYYREEENGRGNFPPRFSGLQFPNYSSELNVNALELDDSALYLCASSLLVSDYGYTFGSGTRLTVV.